This T cell receptor (beta chain) was documented in a study of Ad26.COV2.S vaccination and SARS-CoV-2 variants. Across the whole study: Donor was in the COV1001 Ad26.COV2.S trial arm. By the intramuscular route, Ad26.COV2.S was given once, or twice 56 days apart.

Study findings and constraints: Non-spike TCR breadth was similar in vaccine and placebo recipients.

The CDR3 is 14 amino acids. The V and J ends lost 2 bases and 4 bases, in that order; junction bases with no gene match: 4. Per the germline V gene, CDR1 is MDHEN and CDR2 is SYDVKM. Treatment noted: over 15 received Ad26.COV2.S at low or high dose, single or two shots; 5 received placebo; per-sample allocation not given. Samples came from day 63 after the first vaccine or placebo injection. A remark on this clone: Its antigen is as yet unknown.

TCRdb's copy holds only in-frame clones and misses some; the assay was immunoSEQ multiplex PCR. The sample consists of fewer than 300,000 clones, over 75% of them appearing once. Sample: peripheral blood, taken in a trial of Ad26.COV2.S vaccine versus placebo. The rearrangement links TRBV28 to TRBJ1-2, with 7 bases aligning to TRBD1. This receptor was identified in a person aged 18-65 years who received the Ad26.COV2.S COVID-19 vaccine or a placebo. The CDR3 nucleotides read TGTGCCAGCAGTTTAGCCGGGACAGCCTATGGCTACACCTTC. Translation gives CASSLAGTAYGYTF.